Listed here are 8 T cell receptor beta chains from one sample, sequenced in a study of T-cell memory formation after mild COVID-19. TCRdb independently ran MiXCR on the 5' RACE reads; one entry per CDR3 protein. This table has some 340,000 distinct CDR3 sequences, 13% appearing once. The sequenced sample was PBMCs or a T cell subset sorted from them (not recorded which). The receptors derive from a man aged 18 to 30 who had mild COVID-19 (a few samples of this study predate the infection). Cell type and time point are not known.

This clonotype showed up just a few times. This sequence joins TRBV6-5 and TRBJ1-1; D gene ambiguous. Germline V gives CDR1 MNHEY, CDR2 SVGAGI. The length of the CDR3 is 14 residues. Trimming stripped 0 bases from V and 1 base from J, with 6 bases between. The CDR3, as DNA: TGTGCCAGCAGTTACTCCGCTGGGAACACTGAAGCTTTCTTT. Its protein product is CASSYSAGNTEAFF.

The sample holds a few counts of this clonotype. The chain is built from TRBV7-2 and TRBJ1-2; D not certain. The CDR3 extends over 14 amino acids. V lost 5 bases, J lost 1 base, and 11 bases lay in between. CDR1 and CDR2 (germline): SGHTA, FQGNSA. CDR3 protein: CASSPQSSNYGYTF. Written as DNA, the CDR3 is TGTGCCAGCAGCCCCCAGTCCAGTAACTATGGCTACACCTTC.

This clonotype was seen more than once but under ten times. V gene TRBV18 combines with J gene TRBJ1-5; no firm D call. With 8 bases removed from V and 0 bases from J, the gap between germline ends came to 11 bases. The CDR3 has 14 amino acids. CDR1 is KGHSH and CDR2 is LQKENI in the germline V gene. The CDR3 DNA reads TGTGCCAGCACCAAGGGTAATAGCAATCAGCCCCAGCATTTT. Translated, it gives CASTKGNSNQPQHF.

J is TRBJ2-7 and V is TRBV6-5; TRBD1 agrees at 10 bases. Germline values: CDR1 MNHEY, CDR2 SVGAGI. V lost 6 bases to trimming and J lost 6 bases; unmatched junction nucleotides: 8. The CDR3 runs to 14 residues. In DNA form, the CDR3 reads TGTGCCAGCAGAGACCGGGACAGGGGTCGCGAGCAGTACTTC. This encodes CASRDRDRGREQYF.

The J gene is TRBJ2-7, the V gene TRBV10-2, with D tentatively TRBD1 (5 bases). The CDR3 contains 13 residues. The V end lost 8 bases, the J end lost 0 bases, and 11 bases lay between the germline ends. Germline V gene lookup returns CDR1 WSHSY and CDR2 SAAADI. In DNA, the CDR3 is TGCGCCAGCTTAACAGGATTCTCCTACGAGCAGTACTTC. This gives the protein CASLTGFSYEQYF.

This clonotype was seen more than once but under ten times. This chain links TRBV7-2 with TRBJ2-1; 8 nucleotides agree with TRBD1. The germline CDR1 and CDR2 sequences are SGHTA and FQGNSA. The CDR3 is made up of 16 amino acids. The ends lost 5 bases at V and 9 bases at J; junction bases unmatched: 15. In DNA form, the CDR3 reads TGTGCCAGCAGCCGGGGACGAGCCAGGGGGCATGGTGAGCAGTTCTTC. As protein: CASSRGRARGHGEQFF.

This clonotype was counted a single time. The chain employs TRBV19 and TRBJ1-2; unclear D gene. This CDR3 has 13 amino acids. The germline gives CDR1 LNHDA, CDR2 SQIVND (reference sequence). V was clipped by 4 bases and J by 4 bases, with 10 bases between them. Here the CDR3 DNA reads TGTGCCAGTAGTACGTCCTCAAGCTATGGCTACACCTTC. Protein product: CASSTSSSYGYTF.

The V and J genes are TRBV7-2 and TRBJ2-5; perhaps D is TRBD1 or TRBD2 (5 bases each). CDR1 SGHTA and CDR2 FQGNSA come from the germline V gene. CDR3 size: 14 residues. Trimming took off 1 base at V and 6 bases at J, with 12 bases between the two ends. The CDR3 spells CASSLGGAEQTQYF. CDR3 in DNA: TGTGCCAGCAGCTTAGGAGGGGCAGAGCAGACCCAGTACTTC.